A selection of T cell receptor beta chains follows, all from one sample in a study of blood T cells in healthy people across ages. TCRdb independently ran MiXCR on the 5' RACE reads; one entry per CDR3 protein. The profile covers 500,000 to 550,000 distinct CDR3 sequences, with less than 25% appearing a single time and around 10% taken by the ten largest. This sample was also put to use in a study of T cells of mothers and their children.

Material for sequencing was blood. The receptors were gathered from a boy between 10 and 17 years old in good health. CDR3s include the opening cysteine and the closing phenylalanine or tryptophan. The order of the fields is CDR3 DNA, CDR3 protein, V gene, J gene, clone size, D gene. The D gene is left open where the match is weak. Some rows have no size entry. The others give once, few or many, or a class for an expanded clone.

CDR3nt: TGCAGTGCTAGAGACCCTGGGGCCCTGGTGGGGCGGAAAGATACGCAGTATTTT; CDR3aa: CSARDPGALVGRKDTQYF; v_gene: TRBV20-1; j_gene: TRBJ2-3; abundance: .; d_gene: .
CDR3nt: TGTGCCAGCCGACAGGGAGTCGCTGAAAAACTGTTTTTT; CDR3aa: CASRQGVAEKLFF; v_gene: TRBV6-5; j_gene: TRBJ1-4; abundance: .; d_gene: TRBD1
CDR3nt: TGTGCCAGTAGTGCGGGGGCGAGTACGAAGGAGCAGTACTTC; CDR3aa: CASSAGASTKEQYF; v_gene: TRBV19; j_gene: TRBJ2-7; abundance: few; d_gene: .
CDR3nt: TGCAGCGTTGCGGGACTAGGGGCCGGGGAGCTGTTTTTT; CDR3aa: CSVAGLGAGELFF; v_gene: TRBV29-1; j_gene: TRBJ2-2; abundance: few; d_gene: TRBD2
CDR3nt: TGTGCCAGCAGCCGGGGAGGTACAGGCATGATGTTTTTT; CDR3aa: CASSRGGTGMMFF; v_gene: TRBV14; j_gene: TRBJ2-2; abundance: few; d_gene: .
CDR3nt: TGTGCCAGCAGTTTGACAGGGCCCACGGACGAGCAGTACTTC; CDR3aa: CASSLTGPTDEQYF; v_gene: TRBV12-3/TRBV12-4; j_gene: TRBJ2-7; abundance: few; d_gene: TRBD1
CDR3nt: TGTGCCACAGAAAAGGACTCCCCGTACAATGAGCAGTTCTTC; CDR3aa: CATEKDSPYNEQFF; v_gene: TRBV7-9; j_gene: TRBJ2-1; abundance: .; d_gene: .
CDR3nt: TGTGCCAGCAGCTTAGATGGCGATAGTAGCGGGGACCCCTACGAGCAGTACTTC; CDR3aa: CASSLDGDSSGDPYEQYF; v_gene: TRBV11-2; j_gene: TRBJ2-7; abundance: many; d_gene: TRBD2
CDR3nt: TGTGCCAGCAGCCCGTCCCCACAGGGTTCTTTGTACGAGCAGTACTTC; CDR3aa: CASSPSPQGSLYEQYF; v_gene: TRBV5-5; j_gene: TRBJ2-7; abundance: few; d_gene: .
CDR3nt: TGTGCCAGCAGCCGGACCCCCGGCACAGATACGCAGTATTTT; CDR3aa: CASSRTPGTDTQYF; v_gene: TRBV6-1; j_gene: TRBJ2-3; abundance: few; d_gene: .
CDR3nt: TGTGCCAGCAGTTACTCCCACCAGAGCTCCTACAATGAGCAGTTCTTC; CDR3aa: CASSYSHQSSYNEQFF; v_gene: TRBV6-2/TRBV6-3; j_gene: TRBJ2-1; abundance: .; d_gene: .
CDR3nt: TGCAGTGCTCCCACAGGGGGTGATATTAGCTACGAGCAGTACTTC; CDR3aa: CSAPTGGDISYEQYF; v_gene: TRBV20-1; j_gene: TRBJ2-7; abundance: .; d_gene: TRBD1
CDR3nt: TGTGCCTGGAGTGTACTGAGGACAGGGGGCTCCTACGAGCAGTACTTC; CDR3aa: CAWSVLRTGGSYEQYF; v_gene: TRBV30; j_gene: TRBJ2-7; abundance: .; d_gene: TRBD1
CDR3nt: TGTGCCAGCAGTTTTGGGCTTACCTACGAGCAGTACTTC; CDR3aa: CASSFGLTYEQYF; v_gene: TRBV28; j_gene: TRBJ2-7; abundance: .; d_gene: .
CDR3nt: TGTGCCAGCAGCGTAGACAGGGGCAACTCTTACGAGCAGTACTTC; CDR3aa: CASSVDRGNSYEQYF; v_gene: TRBV2; j_gene: TRBJ2-7; abundance: .; d_gene: TRBD1
CDR3nt: TGTGCCAGCAGTTACTCGGCGTTAACGGGCACTGAAGCTTTCTTT; CDR3aa: CASSYSALTGTEAFF; v_gene: TRBV6-5; j_gene: TRBJ1-1; abundance: .; d_gene: .
CDR3nt: TGTGCCAGCAGCTTAGGATCTAGTGGTGAGGGGAGAGAGACCCAGTACTTC; CDR3aa: CASSLGSSGEGRETQYF; v_gene: TRBV7-6; j_gene: TRBJ2-5; abundance: once; d_gene: .
CDR3nt: TGTGCCAGCAGTTATGGACCCAACCAAGAGACCCAGTACTTC; CDR3aa: CASSYGPNQETQYF; v_gene: TRBV6-6; j_gene: TRBJ2-5; abundance: .; d_gene: .
CDR3nt: TGTGCCAGCAGCTTATCCCCAGGGGCAGAAGAGACCCAGTACTTC; CDR3aa: CASSLSPGAEETQYF; v_gene: TRBV11-2; j_gene: TRBJ2-5; abundance: .; d_gene: .
CDR3nt: TGTGCCAGCAGTTCACTATCAGCCGGGACAGTGTCTAGTGGGGACGTCCTGACTTTC; CDR3aa: CASSSLSAGTVSSGDVLTF; v_gene: TRBV6-5; j_gene: TRBJ2-6; abundance: .; d_gene: TRBD1
CDR3nt: TGCGCCAGCAGCTTTGTACCAATGACTAGCGGGAGGCGAGAGACCCAGTACTTC; CDR3aa: CASSFVPMTSGRRETQYF; v_gene: TRBV5-1; j_gene: TRBJ2-5; abundance: .; d_gene: TRBD2
CDR3nt: TGTGCCAGCAGCTTAAATGTGCAGTTCTACGAGCAGTACTTC; CDR3aa: CASSLNVQFYEQYF; v_gene: TRBV7-2; j_gene: TRBJ2-7; abundance: .; d_gene: .
CDR3nt: TGTGCCAGCAGCCCCGGGGGCCACAACTATGGCTACACCTTC; CDR3aa: CASSPGGHNYGYTF; v_gene: TRBV13; j_gene: TRBJ1-2; abundance: .; d_gene: .
CDR3nt: TGTGCCAGCAGCTTTCGTTTGACAGGGTACCAAGAGACCCAGTACTTC; CDR3aa: CASSFRLTGYQETQYF; v_gene: TRBV7-2; j_gene: TRBJ2-5; abundance: many; d_gene: TRBD1
CDR3nt: TGCGCCAGCAGCCAAGATAGTTTCTCCGGGACGCTGGACGGGGAGCTGTTTTTT; CDR3aa: CASSQDSFSGTLDGELFF; v_gene: TRBV4-1; j_gene: TRBJ2-2; abundance: .; d_gene: .
CDR3nt: TGTGCCAGCAGCTTAGGGCCGGAGGATCCCGGACGGGAGACCCAGTACTTC; CDR3aa: CASSLGPEDPGRETQYF; v_gene: TRBV13; j_gene: TRBJ2-5; abundance: .; d_gene: .
CDR3nt: TGTGCCAGCAGCCAAGATTACACCCTCAATGAGCAGTTCTTC; CDR3aa: CASSQDYTLNEQFF; v_gene: TRBV14; j_gene: TRBJ2-1; abundance: once; d_gene: .
CDR3nt: TGTGCCAGCCACATCACGAGCTCCTATAATTCACCCCTCCACTTT; CDR3aa: CASHITSSYNSPLHF; v_gene: TRBV21-1; j_gene: TRBJ1-6; abundance: .; d_gene: .
CDR3nt: TGCAGCGTTGAAGGCCCTGGGAGTATGGAGACCCAGTACTTC; CDR3aa: CSVEGPGSMETQYF; v_gene: TRBV29-1; j_gene: TRBJ2-5; abundance: many; d_gene: .
CDR3nt: TGTGCCAGCAGCCTCGGGGGTAATTCACCCCTCCACTTT; CDR3aa: CASSLGGNSPLHF; v_gene: TRBV3-1; j_gene: TRBJ1-6; abundance: .; d_gene: .
CDR3nt: TGTGCCAGCAGGTCACTAGCGGGGGACCACATTAGCACAGATACGCAGTATTTT; CDR3aa: CASRSLAGDHISTDTQYF; v_gene: TRBV7-9; j_gene: TRBJ2-3; abundance: many; d_gene: TRBD2
CDR3nt: TGCGCCAGCAGCCAAGAAGGTAGCGGGGCACTCGGTGGCGAGCAGTACTTC; CDR3aa: CASSQEGSGALGGEQYF; v_gene: TRBV4-1; j_gene: TRBJ2-7; abundance: .; d_gene: TRBD2
CDR3nt: TGCAGCGTTGACCGACAGGGCCCGGGGGATGAGCAGTTCTTC; CDR3aa: CSVDRQGPGDEQFF; v_gene: TRBV29-1; j_gene: TRBJ2-1; abundance: .; d_gene: .
CDR3nt: TGTGCCAGCAGCCCTCGGACAGGGGAAGGAAACACCATATATTTT; CDR3aa: CASSPRTGEGNTIYF; v_gene: TRBV7-9; j_gene: TRBJ1-3; abundance: few; d_gene: TRBD1
CDR3nt: TGCGCCAGCAGCCAAGATCAACGGGTTGGCGAAAAACTGTTTTTT; CDR3aa: CASSQDQRVGEKLFF; v_gene: TRBV4-1; j_gene: TRBJ1-4; abundance: .; d_gene: .
CDR3nt: TGTGCCAGCAGTTACCTGTCTTTACAAGAGACCCAGTACTTC; CDR3aa: CASSYLSLQETQYF; v_gene: TRBV6-2/TRBV6-3; j_gene: TRBJ2-5; abundance: .; d_gene: .
CDR3nt: TGCAGCGTTTTATCTGGGGCCAACGTCCTGACTTTC; CDR3aa: CSVLSGANVLTF; v_gene: TRBV29-1; j_gene: TRBJ2-6; abundance: few; d_gene: .
CDR3nt: TGTGCCACCAGTGATTGGGGGCAGGGGAGTTACAATGAGCAGTTCTTC; CDR3aa: CATSDWGQGSYNEQFF; v_gene: TRBV24-1; j_gene: TRBJ2-1; abundance: .; d_gene: .
CDR3nt: TGTGCCAGCAGTGGGGGACACCTCAGCTCCTACAATGAGCAGTTCTTC; CDR3aa: CASSGGHLSSYNEQFF; v_gene: TRBV12-3/TRBV12-4; j_gene: TRBJ2-1; abundance: few; d_gene: .
CDR3nt: TGTGCCAGTAGCCGAGGGGGTCCCCGTTTCTCCTACGAGCAGTACTTC; CDR3aa: CASSRGGPRFSYEQYF; v_gene: TRBV19; j_gene: TRBJ2-7; abundance: .; d_gene: .
CDR3nt: TGTGCCAGCAGCTTGACAGGGGGCCATCAGCCCCAGCATTTT; CDR3aa: CASSLTGGHQPQHF; v_gene: TRBV12-3/TRBV12-4; j_gene: TRBJ1-5; abundance: .; d_gene: TRBD1
CDR3nt: TGTGCCAGCAGTCCCGGGGGGCTTACTGGAAACACCATATATTTT; CDR3aa: CASSPGGLTGNTIYF; v_gene: TRBV28; j_gene: TRBJ1-3; abundance: few; d_gene: .
CDR3nt: TGTGCCAGCAGATTACTCACAGGGGGCGCAGAGACCCAGTACTTC; CDR3aa: CASRLLTGGAETQYF; v_gene: TRBV28; j_gene: TRBJ2-5; abundance: .; d_gene: TRBD1
CDR3nt: TGCAGCTTCTCGACGGCTGTGGATGAAAAACTGTTTTTT; CDR3aa: CSFSTAVDEKLFF; v_gene: TRBV29-1; j_gene: TRBJ1-4; abundance: few; d_gene: .
CDR3nt: TGTGCCAGCAGTTCCGGCACGACAGGGGGCTGGGAGACCCAGTACTTC; CDR3aa: CASSSGTTGGWETQYF; v_gene: TRBV28; j_gene: TRBJ2-5; abundance: few; d_gene: TRBD1
CDR3nt: TGCAGCGTTGATCCGGGACAACAGCAGCGGGGCTACACCTTC; CDR3aa: CSVDPGQQQRGYTF; v_gene: TRBV29-1; j_gene: TRBJ1-2; abundance: .; d_gene: .
CDR3nt: TGTGCCAGCAGTTACGCTACCGGGGGCTTCTACAATGAGCAGTTCTTC; CDR3aa: CASSYATGGFYNEQFF; v_gene: TRBV6-5; j_gene: TRBJ2-1; abundance: .; d_gene: .
CDR3nt: TGTGCCAGCAGCGGGACAGGAGTGGAGACCCAGTACTTC; CDR3aa: CASSGTGVETQYF; v_gene: TRBV12-3/TRBV12-4; j_gene: TRBJ2-5; abundance: .; d_gene: TRBD1
CDR3nt: TGCAGTGCTAGACCGACTAGGGAAAACACCGGGGAGCTGTTTTTT; CDR3aa: CSARPTRENTGELFF; v_gene: TRBV20-1; j_gene: TRBJ2-2; abundance: few; d_gene: .
CDR3nt: TGTGCCATCAGTCAAGCGGGAAACTATGGCTACACCTTC; CDR3aa: CAISQAGNYGYTF; v_gene: TRBV10-3; j_gene: TRBJ1-2; abundance: .; d_gene: .
CDR3nt: TGTGCCAGCAGCGTACCCGAGGCAGGACAGGGTGGTGACTATGGCTACACCTTC; CDR3aa: CASSVPEAGQGGDYGYTF; v_gene: TRBV9; j_gene: TRBJ1-2; abundance: .; d_gene: TRBD1
CDR3nt: TGTGCCAGCAGAGGGACAGGGACTTTCTACGAGCAGTACTTC; CDR3aa: CASRGTGTFYEQYF; v_gene: TRBV2; j_gene: TRBJ2-7; abundance: few; d_gene: TRBD1